The 15 T cell receptor beta chains below all came from one sample that was sequenced in a study of T-cell memory formation after mild COVID-19. TCRdb itself ran the 5' RACE reads through MiXCR, one entry per CDR3 protein. The table includes over 300,000 distinct CDR3 sequences, 20% detected once. Source material: PBMCs or a T cell subset sorted from them (not recorded which). All receptors come from a man younger than 35 who had mild COVID-19 (a few samples of this study predate the infection). Cell type and time point are not known.

There are a few counts of this clonotype. This chain links TRBV27 with TRBJ2-7, with D possibly matching TRBD1 (5 bases). V lost 6 bases, J lost 6 bases, and 15 bases lay in between. This CDR3 has 13 amino acids. The germline V gene has CDR1 MNHEY and CDR2 SMNVEV (reference sequence). The CDR3, as DNA: TGTGCCAGCAGCCAGGGAAGGGGCGCCGAGCAGTACTTC. It codes for CASSQGRGAEQYF.

The chain carries TRBV5-5 and TRBJ1-1; 10 positions agree with TRBD1. V lost 3 bases and J lost 4; bases outside the gene matches: 6. This CDR3 has 15 amino acids. Germline assignment: CDR1 SGHKS and CDR2 YYEKEE (reference sequence). The CDR3 DNA is TGTGCCAGCAGCTGGGGACAGGGGCTAGTCACTGAAGCTTTCTTT. It specifies CASSWGQGLVTEAFF. The full variable domain, its missing parts supplied by reference TRBV5-5 and TRBJ1-1, is DAGVTQSPTHLIKTRGQQVTLRCSPISGHKSVSWYQQVLGQGPQFIFQYYEKEERGRGNFPDRFSARQFPNYSSELNVNALLLGDSALYLCASSWGQGLVTEAFFGQGTRLTVV.

The gene calls are TRBV2 and TRBJ2-5; 7 bases match TRBD2. CDR1 is SNHLY and CDR2 is FYNNEI in the germline V gene. With V trimmed by 6 bases and J by 5 bases, 15 bases remained unmatched. The CDR3 consists of 16 residues. In nucleotides, the CDR3 is TGTGCCAGCAGAAAGACTAGCCGCGGCGGGGTGGAGACCCAGTACTTC. Its translation: CASRKTSRGGVETQYF.

There are a few counts of this clonotype. V is TRBV7-7 and J is TRBJ1-1; no clear D. This CDR3 has 15 residues. V gave up 5 bases and J gave up 1 base, with 14 bases separating them. The germline V gene encodes CDR1 SSHAT and CDR2 FNYEAQ (reference sequence). The CDR3 here is CASSPTEVANTEAFF. The CDR3 coding sequence is TGTGCCAGCAGCCCAACGGAGGTGGCGAACACTGAAGCTTTCTTT.

The CDR3 sequence is CASSQQEFGYTF. DNA for the CDR3: TGTGCCAGCAGCCAACAGGAATTCGGCTACACCTTC. The V gene is TRBV5-5, the J gene TRBJ1-2, with TRBD1 as a possible D gene (5 bases). The length of the CDR3 is 12 residues. V lost 4 bases, J lost 8 bases, and 12 bases lay in between. Germline CDR1 is SGHKS and CDR2 is YYEKEE (reference sequence).

The chain uses TRBV7-9 and TRBJ2-1; a weak D match, TRBD2 (6 bases). CDR1 and CDR2 from the germline V gene are SEHNR and FQNEAQ (reference sequence). V lost 9 bases to trimming and J lost 13 bases, with 16 bases between them. The CDR3 spans 11 residues. The DNA for the CDR3 is TGTGCCAGATTGGAGGGGATGGAACAGTTCTTC. The encoded protein is CARLEGMEQFF.

This clonotype was seen only a few times. The chain links TRBV29-1 to TRBJ1-5; D is perhaps TRBD1 (6 bases). Germline V CDR1 and CDR2: SQVTM, ANQGSEA. The CDR3 has 13 residues. Trimming removed 4 bases from V and 5 bases from J, with 12 bases in between. The CDR3 DNA is TGCAGCGTTGTAACGGACAGCTATCAGCCCCAGCATTTT. Protein sequence: CSVVTDSYQPQHF.

This clonotype came up a few times. The rearrangement uses TRBV7-3 and TRBJ2-3; no reliable D call. The V and J ends lost 3 bases and 6 bases respectively, with 10 bases between them. Germline CDR1 and CDR2: SGHTA and FQGTGA. The CDR3 contains 13 residues. CDR3 sequence (DNA): TGTGCCAGCAGCTTTGGGGTTAAGGATACGCAGTATTTT. This translates into CASSFGVKDTQYF. Drawing the rest from reference TRBV7-3 and TRBJ2-3, the complete variable domain is GAGVSQTPSNKVTEKGKYVELRCDPISGHTALYWYRQSLGQGPEFLIYFQGTGAADDSGLPNDRFFAVRPEGSVSTLKIQRTERGDSAVYLCASSFGVKDTQYFGPGTRLTVL.

This clonotype was seen at least ten times. The V call is TRBV11-2, the J call TRBJ2-1; 7 bases fit TRBD1. After removal of 3 bases from V and 5 bases from J, the junction contained 1 base not matched to a gene. CDR3 length: 13 amino acids. CDR1 is SGHAT and CDR2 is FQNNGV in the germline V gene. The CDR3 coding sequence is TGTGCCAGCAGCTTTACAGGGGACAATGAGCAGTTCTTC. It yields the protein CASSFTGDNEQFF.

This clonotype was counted only a few times. This chain uses TRBV7-9 with TRBJ2-1; 8 bases align to TRBD2. Trimming cost V 5 bases and J 8 bases; bases outside gene matches: 8. This CDR3 is built from 14 residues. Germline CDR1 reads SEHNR; CDR2 reads FQNEAQ (reference sequence). In DNA, the CDR3 is TGTGCCAGCAGCCCTTGGACTAGCCCCGATGAGCAGTTCTTC. This gives the protein CASSPWTSPDEQFF.

This clonotype was observed a handful of times. The chain joins TRBV4-3 to TRBJ1-2; D is uncertain. The CDR3 totals 14 residues. Germline CDR1 LGHNA, CDR2 YSLEER. The V gene lost 4 bases and the J gene lost 4 bases, with 13 bases spanning the gap. CDR3 protein: CASSPLAGPYGYTF. In DNA, the CDR3 is TGCGCCAGCAGCCCCCTCGCGGGTCCCTATGGCTACACCTTC.

This chain's CDR3 is CASSELEFEAFF. CDR3 in DNA: TGTGCCAGCAGTGAATTGGAATTTGAAGCTTTCTTT. The chain uses TRBV2 and TRBJ1-1; D is unresolved. CDR3 length: 12 amino acids. V shed 2 bases and J shed 7 bases, with 8 bases lying between them. The germline gives CDR1 SNHLY, CDR2 FYNNEI.

This clonotype showed up many times. V gene TRBV12-3 or TRBV12-4 combines with J gene TRBJ2-1, with 8 bases lining up with TRBD2. The V segment lost 5 bases and the J segment 10 bases; nucleotides outside the gene matches: 13. The CDR3 spans 15 residues. This CDR3 is CASSPRGAGFREQFF. The CDR3, as DNA: TGTGCCAGCAGTCCGCGGGGGGCCGGTTTTAGAGAGCAGTTCTTC.

This clonotype occurred a few times. The chain recombines TRBV20-1 with TRBJ1-1; D is undetermined. CDR1 DFQATT and CDR2 SNEGSKA come from the germline V gene (reference sequence). There are 14 residues in the CDR3. The CDR3 is CRARSFGNYAEAFF. DNA for the CDR3: TGCAGGGCCCGCTCATTCGGGAATTACGCTGAAGCTTTCTTT.

The CDR3 sequence is CASSHLQGLQYF. The CDR3 DNA reads TGCGCCAGCAGCCATTTACAGGGACTGCAGTACTTC. The rearrangement joins TRBV4-1 to TRBJ2-7; tentatively, D is TRBD1 or TRBD2 (6 bases each). V was pared by 3 bases and J by 9 bases, with 12 bases between. This CDR3 spans 12 amino acids. The V gene's germline CDR1 is MGHRA and CDR2 YSYEKL.